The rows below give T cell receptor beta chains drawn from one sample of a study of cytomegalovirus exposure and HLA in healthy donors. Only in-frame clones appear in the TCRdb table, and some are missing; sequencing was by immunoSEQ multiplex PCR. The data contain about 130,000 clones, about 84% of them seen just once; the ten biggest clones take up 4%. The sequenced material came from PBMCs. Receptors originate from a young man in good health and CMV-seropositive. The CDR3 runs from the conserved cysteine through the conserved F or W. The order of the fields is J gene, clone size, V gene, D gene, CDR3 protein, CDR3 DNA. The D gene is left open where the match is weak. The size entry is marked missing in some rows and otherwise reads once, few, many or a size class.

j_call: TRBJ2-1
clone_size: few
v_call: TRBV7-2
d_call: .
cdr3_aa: CASSLVGGQEQFF
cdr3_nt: TGTGCCAGCAGCTTAGTTGGGGGCCAGGAGCAGTTCTTC

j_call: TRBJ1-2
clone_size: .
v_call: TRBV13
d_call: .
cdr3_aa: CASSSRAGETYGYTF
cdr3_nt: TGTGCCAGCAGCTCCCGGGCAGGGGAGACCTATGGCTACACCTTC

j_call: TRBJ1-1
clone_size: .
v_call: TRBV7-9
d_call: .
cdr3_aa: CASSLGLTTEAFF
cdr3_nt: TGTGCCAGCAGCTTGGGGCTGACCACTGAAGCTTTCTTT

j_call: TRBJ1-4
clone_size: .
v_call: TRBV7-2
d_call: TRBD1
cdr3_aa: CASSPNPGQNEKLFF
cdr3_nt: TGTGCCAGCAGCCCAAATCCGGGACAGAATGAAAAACTGTTTTTT

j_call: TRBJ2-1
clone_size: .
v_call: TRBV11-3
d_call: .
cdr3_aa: CASSLRPRREQFF
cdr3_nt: TGTGCCAGCAGCTTACGTCCCCGGCGGGAGCAGTTCTTC

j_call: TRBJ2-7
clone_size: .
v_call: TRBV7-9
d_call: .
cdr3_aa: CASSFMGSSSYEQYF
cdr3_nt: TGTGCCAGCAGCTTTATGGGGAGCAGTTCCTACGAGCAGTACTTC

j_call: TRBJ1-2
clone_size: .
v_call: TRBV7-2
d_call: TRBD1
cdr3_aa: CASSKDRGPGLYGYTF
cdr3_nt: TGTGCCAGCAGTAAGGACAGGGGACCGGGACTCTATGGCTACACCTTC

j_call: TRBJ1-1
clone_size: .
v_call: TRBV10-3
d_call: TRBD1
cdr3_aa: CATVTGTETEAFF
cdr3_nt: TGTGCCACCGTAACAGGGACAGAAACTGAAGCTTTCTTT

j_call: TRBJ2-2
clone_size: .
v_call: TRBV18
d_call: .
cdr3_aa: CASSLNTGELFF
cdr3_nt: TGTGCCAGCTCACTAAACACCGGGGAGCTGTTTTTT

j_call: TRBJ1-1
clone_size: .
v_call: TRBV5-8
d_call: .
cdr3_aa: CASSDPVGQIDLEAFF
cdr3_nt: TGTGCCAGCAGCGACCCCGTAGGACAGATAGATCTTGAAGCTTTCTTT

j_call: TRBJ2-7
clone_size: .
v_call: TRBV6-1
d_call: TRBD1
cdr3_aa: CASVDRGDTYEQYF
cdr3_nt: TGTGCCAGCGTGGACAGGGGCGATACTTACGAGCAGTACTTC

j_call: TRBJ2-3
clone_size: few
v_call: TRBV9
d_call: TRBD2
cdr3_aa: CASSVGGTSGVYTQYF
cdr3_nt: TGTGCCAGCAGCGTAGGAGGGACTAGCGGGGTATATACGCAGTATTTT

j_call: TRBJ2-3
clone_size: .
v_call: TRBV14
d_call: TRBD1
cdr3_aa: CASSQTGGVSTDTQYF
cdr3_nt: TGTGCCAGCAGCCAGACAGGGGGCGTCAGCACAGATACGCAGTATTTT

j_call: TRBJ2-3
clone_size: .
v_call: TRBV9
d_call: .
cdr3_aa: CASSARGLPPDTQYF
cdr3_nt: TGTGCCAGCAGCGCCCGTGGGCTACCACCAGATACGCAGTATTTT

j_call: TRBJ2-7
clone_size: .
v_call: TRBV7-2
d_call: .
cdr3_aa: CASSPVSSVLYF
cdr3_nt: TGTGCCAGCAGCCCGGTCTCTAGCGTTCTCTACTTC

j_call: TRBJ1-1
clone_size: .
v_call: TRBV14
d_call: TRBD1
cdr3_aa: CASSQDPHLGQGAEAFF
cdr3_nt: TGTGCCAGCAGCCAAGATCCCCACCTTGGACAGGGCGCTGAAGCTTTCTTT

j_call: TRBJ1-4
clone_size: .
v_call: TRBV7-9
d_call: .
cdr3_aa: CASRLAAPGVEGEKLFF
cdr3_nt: TGTGCCAGCAGACTAGCTGCCCCGGGAGTGGAGGGTGAAAAACTGTTTTTT

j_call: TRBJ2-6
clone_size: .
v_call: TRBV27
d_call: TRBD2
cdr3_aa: CASSLRRLADVMVGGANVLTF
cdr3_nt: TGTGCCAGCAGTTTACGGCGACTAGCGGATGTTATGGTGGGGGGGGCCAACGTCCTGACTTTC

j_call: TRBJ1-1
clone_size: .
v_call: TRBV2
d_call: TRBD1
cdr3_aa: CASREDRGGTEAFF
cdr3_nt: TGTGCCAGCAGGGAAGACAGGGGTGGAACTGAAGCTTTCTTT

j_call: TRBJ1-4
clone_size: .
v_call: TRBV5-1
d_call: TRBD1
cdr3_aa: CASSDTGGREKLFF
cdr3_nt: TGCGCCAGCAGCGATACAGGGGGCCGGGAAAAACTGTTTTTT

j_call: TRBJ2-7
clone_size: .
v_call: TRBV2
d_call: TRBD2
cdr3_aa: CASRADGGYEQYF
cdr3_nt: TGTGCCAGCAGAGCGGACGGGGGGTACGAGCAGTACTTC

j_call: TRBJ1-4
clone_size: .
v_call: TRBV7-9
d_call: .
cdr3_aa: CSSSPGAGRGFEKLFF
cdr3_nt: TGTTCCAGCAGCCCGGGGGCAGGGAGGGGGTTTGAAAAACTGTTTTTT

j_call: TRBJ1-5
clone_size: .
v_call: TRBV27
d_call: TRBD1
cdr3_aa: CASRLTGNKVKPQHF
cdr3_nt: TGTGCCAGCAGGTTGACAGGGAATAAGGTTAAGCCCCAGCATTTT

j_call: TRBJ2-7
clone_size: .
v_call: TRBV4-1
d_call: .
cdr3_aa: CASSQVAGFPYEQYF
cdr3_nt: TGCGCCAGCAGCCAAGTTGCAGGGTTTCCCTACGAGCAGTACTTC

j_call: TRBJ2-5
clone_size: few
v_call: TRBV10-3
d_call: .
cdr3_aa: CAISVMAGQETQYF
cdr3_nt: TGTGCCATCAGTGTAATGGCGGGCCAAGAGACCCAGTACTTC

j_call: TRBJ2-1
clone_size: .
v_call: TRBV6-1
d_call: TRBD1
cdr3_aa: CASSGTTGTGAYNEQFF
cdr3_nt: TGTGCCAGCAGTGGGACTACCGGGACAGGGGCTTACAATGAGCAGTTCTTC

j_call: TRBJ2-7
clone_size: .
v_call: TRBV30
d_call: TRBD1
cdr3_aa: CAWKEGDRIYEQYF
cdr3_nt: TGTGCCTGGAAAGAAGGGGACAGGATCTACGAGCAGTACTTC

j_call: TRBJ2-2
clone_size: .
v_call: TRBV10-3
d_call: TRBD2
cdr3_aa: CAISETPTSVITGELFF
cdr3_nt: TGTGCCATCAGTGAGACCCCGACTAGCGTAATCACCGGGGAGCTGTTTTTT

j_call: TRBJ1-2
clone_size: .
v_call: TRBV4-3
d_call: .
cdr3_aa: CASSQVLPVPNYGYTF
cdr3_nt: TGCGCCAGCAGCCAAGTACTTCCGGTACCTAACTATGGCTACACCTTC

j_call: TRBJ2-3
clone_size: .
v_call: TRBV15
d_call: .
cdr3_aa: CATSRDRGGTDTQYF
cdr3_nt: TGTGCCACCAGCAGAGACAGGGGCGGCACAGATACGCAGTATTTT

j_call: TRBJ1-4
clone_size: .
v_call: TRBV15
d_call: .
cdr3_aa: CATSRDAGEKLFF
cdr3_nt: TGTGCCACCAGCAGAGATGCAGGGGAAAAACTGTTTTTT

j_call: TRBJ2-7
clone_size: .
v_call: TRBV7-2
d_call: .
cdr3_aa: CASSLEDSFSYEQYF
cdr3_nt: TGTGCCAGCAGCTTAGAGGACAGCTTTTCCTACGAGCAGTACTTC

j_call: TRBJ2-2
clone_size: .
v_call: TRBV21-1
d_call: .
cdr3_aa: CASSKARQGFNTGELFF
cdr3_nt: TGTGCCAGCAGCAAAGCGCGTCAGGGGTTTAACACCGGGGAGCTGTTTTTT

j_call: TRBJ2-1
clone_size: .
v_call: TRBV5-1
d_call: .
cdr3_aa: CASSLQGAMVYNEQFF
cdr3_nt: TGCGCCAGCAGCTTACAGGGCGCTATGGTCTACAATGAGCAGTTCTTC

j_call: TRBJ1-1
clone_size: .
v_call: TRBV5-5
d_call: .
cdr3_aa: CASSLASRNTEAFF
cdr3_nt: TGTGCCAGCAGCTTGGCCTCCAGGAACACTGAAGCTTTCTTT

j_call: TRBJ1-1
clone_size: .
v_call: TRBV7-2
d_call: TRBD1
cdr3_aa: CASSFRDRQNTEAFF
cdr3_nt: TGTGCCAGCAGCTTCCGGGACAGACAGAACACTGAAGCTTTCTTT

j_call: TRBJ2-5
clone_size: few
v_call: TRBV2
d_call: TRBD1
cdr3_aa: CASSEAARDSGKTQYF
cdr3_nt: TGTGCCAGCAGTGAAGCTGCCCGGGACAGCGGAAAGACCCAGTACTTC

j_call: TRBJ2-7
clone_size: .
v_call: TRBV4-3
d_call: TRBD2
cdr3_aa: CASSQDGTGSGSYEQYF
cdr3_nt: TGCGCCAGCAGCCAAGATGGAACGGGTAGCGGGAGCTACGAGCAGTACTTC